This passage covers 25 T cell receptor beta chains from one sample sequenced in a study of technical replicates of blood from a few donors (TCRdb year 2017). The library was generated by the immunoSEQ multiplex PCR assay. This immuneACCESS table, as held by TCRdb, lists in-frame sequences with V and J called but not all clones. Of the missing ones, under half trace to an unresolved V gene in checked studies; the others have no known cause. The sample yields roughly 74,000 clones; roughly nine tenths were counted once. The top ten clonotypes cover 0.39% of the sample. The sequenced sample consisted of T cells isolated from PBMCs. These receptors all stem from a human donor in good health.

The chain has TRBV6-1 and TRBJ2-3, with D possibly TRBD1 on 6 matching bases. Trimming removed 7 bases from V and 5 bases from J, with 19 bases in between. This CDR3 comprises 15 residues. CDR1 is MNHNS and CDR2 is SASEGT in the germline V gene. In nucleotides, the CDR3 is TGTGCCAGCAAAGAGCTTCAGGGGAGTAAAGATACGCAGTATTTT. Its translation is CASKELQGSKDTQYF.

The chain employs TRBV6-4 and TRBJ2-7, with TRBD2 identical over 10 bases. The CDR3 covers 15 residues. Germline V gene sequence: CDR1 MRHNA, CDR2 SNTAGT. The V gene end was trimmed by 3 bases and the J gene end by 7 bases; junction bases not matched to a gene: 9. The CDR3 DNA is TGTGCCAGCAGTGAACAAGCGGGAGGGCCTGGGGAGCAGTACTTC. This sequence encodes CASSEQAGGPGEQYF.

This chain joins TRBV9 and TRBJ2-2; D ambiguous. Per germline, CDR1 SGDLS and CDR2 YYNGEE. This CDR3 comprises 15 residues. Trimming left V 3 bases short and J 3 bases short, with 12 bases between. CDR3 region: CASSATTLDTGELFF. The CDR3 DNA reads TGTGCCAGCAGCGCCACGACTCTTGACACCGGGGAGCTGTTTTTT.

The rearrangement uses TRBV28 and TRBJ1-2; weak D call: TRBD1 (5 bases). The CDR3 has 15 residues. The germline V gene has CDR1 MDHEN and CDR2 SYDVKM. Trimming shortened V by 3 bases and J by 4 bases, and 15 bases separated the two germline ends. CDR3 region: CASSLFRQHTYGYTF. The CDR3 DNA sequence: TGTGCCAGCAGTTTGTTTAGACAGCACACCTATGGCTACACCTTC.

This chain joins TRBV5-1 and TRBJ1-1, with TRBD1 identical over 8 bases. V gave up 3 bases and J gave up 2 bases; unmatched junction bases: 9. The length of the CDR3 is 16 residues. From germline, CDR1 is SGHRS and CDR2 YFSETQ. The CDR3 nucleotides read TGCGCCAGCAGCTACAGATACAGGGGGACTAACACTGAAGCTTTCTTT. Protein: CASSYRYRGTNTEAFF.

This rearrangement joins TRBV30 to TRBJ1-2; D is unresolved. There are 11 residues in the CDR3. From germline, CDR1 is GTSNPN and CDR2 SVGIG (reference sequence). V was shortened by 4 bases and J by 1 base, with 4 bases between the two germline ends. As DNA, the CDR3 is TGTGCCTGGAATCGTAACTATGGCTACACCTTC. As protein: CAWNRNYGYTF.

The chain combines TRBV27 with TRBJ1-1, with a tentative D call TRBD1 (5 bases). CDR1 and CDR2 from the germline V gene are MNHEY and SMNVEV (reference sequence). The CDR3 is 15 residues long. V dropped 5 bases and J dropped 2 bases, with 15 bases sitting between them. CDR3 nucleotides: TGTGCCAGCAGTCCTTATCGGGGACTAAACACTGAAGCTTTCTTT. Translation gives CASSPYRGLNTEAFF.

This chain links TRBV30 with TRBJ1-1; 7 nucleotides agree with TRBD1. The CDR3 spans 14 residues. The V gene end was trimmed by 4 bases and the J gene end by 0 bases; junction bases not matched to a gene: 5. Germline V gene lookup returns CDR1 GTSNPN and CDR2 SVGIG (reference sequence). The CDR3 DNA reads TGTGCCTGGACGGCAGGGGGGATGAACACTGAAGCTTTCTTT. It encodes CAWTAGGMNTEAFF.

This clone came up once. The chain employs TRBV19 and TRBJ1-1; TRBD1 matches at 10 bases. V lost 5 bases, J lost 4 bases, and 4 bases stayed unmatched. CDR3 size: 14 residues. Germline V lookup: CDR1 LNHDA, CDR2 SQIVND (reference sequence). The CDR3 region has the DNA TGTGCCAGTAGTCCGGGACAGGGGATCACTGAAGCTTTCTTT. The encoded protein is CASSPGQGITEAFF.

The V and J genes are TRBV2 and TRBJ2-3; 9 positions match TRBD2. CDR3 length: 14 amino acids. The V segment lost 4 bases and the J segment 1 base; nucleotides outside the gene matches: 0. From germline, CDR1 is SNHLY and CDR2 FYNNEI. CDR3 sequence reads: CASSGTSGTDTQYF. CDR3 nucleotide sequence: TGTGCCAGCAGTGGGACTAGCGGCACAGATACGCAGTATTTT.

The V and J genes are TRBV29-1 and TRBJ2-3; no reliable D call. The CDR3 contains 11 residues. Trimming shortened V by 3 bases and J by 5 bases, and 6 bases separated the two germline ends. Germline V lookup: CDR1 SQVTM, CDR2 ANQGSEA. DNA for the CDR3: TGCAGCGTTGAGGCTAGAGATACGCAGTATTTT. Its translation: CSVEARDTQYF.

The chain recombines TRBV19 with TRBJ2-7, with a possible D match to TRBD1 (5 bases). Germline values: CDR1 LNHDA, CDR2 SQIVND (reference sequence). V lost 5 bases and J 2 bases, leaving 16 bases between the germline ends. The CDR3 has 15 amino acids. CDR3 DNA: TGTGCCAGTAGTTGGGGTGCTGGGGCCACCTACGAGCAGTACTTC. Amino acid sequence: CASSWGAGATYEQYF.

CDR3 coding DNA: TGTGCCAGCAGCGTAGAGTCGAAGGGGTCTGGAAACACCATATATTTT. This codes for CASSVESKGSGNTIYF. The rearrangement uses TRBV9 and TRBJ1-3; possibly TRBD1 for D (5 bases). From germline, CDR1 is SGDLS and CDR2 YYNGEE. The CDR3 totals 16 residues. Trimming removed 0 bases at V and 1 base at J, with 11 bases between.

The table lists this clone with a count of one. J is TRBJ1-1 and V is TRBV5-1; D remains ambiguous. From germline, CDR1 is SGHRS and CDR2 YFSETQ. Between the trimmed V and J ends, which lost 2 bases and 0 bases, there was a span of 14 bases. The CDR3 loop spans 16 amino acids. This CDR3 reads CASSLTPDYMNTEAFF. The CDR3 bases are TGCGCCAGCAGCTTAACGCCAGATTATATGAACACTGAAGCTTTCTTT. Complete variable domain (other parts from reference TRBV5-1 and TRBJ1-1): KAGVTQTPRYLIKTRGQQVTLSCSPISGHRSVSWYQQTPGQGLQFLFEYFSETQRNKGNFPGRFSGRQFSNSRSEMNVSTLELGDSALYLCASSLTPDYMNTEAFFGQGTRLTVV.

CDR3 coding DNA: TGTGCCAGCAGTAGGGGACTAGCGGGAGGGTCTGGCAATGAGCAGTTCTTC. It is translated as CASSRGLAGGSGNEQFF. The V call is TRBV27, the J call TRBJ2-1; TRBD2 matches 16 bases. Per the germline V gene, CDR1 is MNHEY and CDR2 is SMNVEV (reference sequence). The CDR3 has 17 amino acids. V was pared by 5 bases and J by 6 bases, with 7 bases of the junction left unmatched.

The chain couples TRBV29-1 to TRBJ2-5; the D gene is possibly TRBD1 (6 bases). The ends were cut back, 3 bases at V and 5 bases at J, with 28 bases in the middle. CDR1 and CDR2 from the germline V gene are SQVTM and ANQGSEA. CDR3 length: 18 amino acids. Here the CDR3 DNA reads TGCAGCGTTGATTCCCTTTCAGGGTTGGGACATCAAGCGGAGACCCAGTACTTC. This codes for CSVDSLSGLGHQAETQYF. Variable domain in full (rest from reference TRBV29-1 and TRBJ2-5): SAVISQKPSRDICQRGTSLTIQCQVDSQVTMMFWYRQQPGQSLTLIATANQGSEATYESGFVIDKFPISRPNLTFSTLTVSNMSPEDSSIYLCSVDSLSGLGHQAETQYFGPGTRLLVL.

For the CDR3, the DNA is TGTGCCAGCAGCGACCCCGGGACAGGCATTGAAGAGACCCAGTACTTC. Its translation is CASSDPGTGIEETQYF. The chain recombines TRBV7-6 with TRBJ2-5; 8 bases agree with TRBD1. J gave up 3 bases and V 5 bases, and 11 bases lay outside the gene matches. The CDR3 has 16 residues. CDR1 SGHVS and CDR2 FNYEAQ come from the germline V gene.

The chain carries TRBV18 and TRBJ2-7, with D unresolved. Trimming shortened V by 3 bases and J by 3 bases, and 9 bases separated the two germline ends. The CDR3 loop spans 13 amino acids. Germline CDR1 is KGHSH and CDR2 is LQKENI. The CDR3 coding sequence is TGTGCCAGCTCACCGAGTAATTACTACGAGCAGTACTTC. Residues: CASSPSNYYEQYF.

J is TRBJ1-2 and V is TRBV2; the D gene is possibly TRBD1 (6 bases). With 10 bases removed from V and 5 bases from J, the gap between germline ends came to 11 bases. CDR3 length equals 11 residues. In germline, CDR1 is SNHLY, CDR2 FYNNEI. Here the CDR3 reads CAIPRGYGYTF. CDR3 bases: TGTGCCATTCCCAGGGGTTATGGCTACACCTTC. Full variable domain (outside the CDR3, taken from reference TRBV2 and TRBJ1-2): EPEVTQTPSHQVTQMGQEVILRCVPISNHLYFYWYRQILGQKVEFLVSFYNNEISEKSEIFDDQFSVERPDGSNFTLKIRSTKLEDSAMYFCAIPRGYGYTFGSGTRLTVV.

The genes are TRBV7-2 and TRBJ1-1, with a possible D match to TRBD1 (5 bases). V lost 6 bases and J 5 bases, leaving 19 bases between the germline ends. The CDR3 totals 15 residues. Germline V CDR1 and CDR2: SGHTA, FQGNSA. The CDR3 protein is CASRTSTDQLTEAFF. In DNA form, the CDR3 reads TGTGCCAGCAGAACCTCGACAGACCAACTGACTGAAGCTTTCTTT.

The V and J genes are TRBV7-6 and TRBJ1-4, with D tentatively TRBD1 (5 bases). Looked up from germline, CDR1 is SGHVS and CDR2 is FNYEAQ. Trimming pared 5 bases from V and 7 bases from J, leaving 14 bases between. The CDR3 loop spans 14 amino acids. This CDR3 is CASSKKGAGEKLFF. The CDR3 region has the DNA TGTGCCAGCAGCAAGAAAGGGGCAGGTGAAAAACTGTTTTTT.

DNA for the CDR3: TGCGCCAGCAGCTTGAACGGCGGCATTAACTATGGCTACACCTTC. Translation gives CASSLNGGINYGYTF. This rearrangement joins TRBV5-1 to TRBJ1-2; the D is unclear. Between the trimmed V and J ends, which lost 1 base and 1 base, there was a span of 11 bases. Germline V gene data show CDR1 as SGHRS and CDR2 as YFSETQ. This CDR3 is built from 15 residues.

J is TRBJ1-4 and V is TRBV7-9; maybe TRBD1 (5 bases). Trimming left V 7 bases short and J 7 bases short, with 16 bases between. Germline CDR1 reads SEHNR; CDR2 reads FQNEAQ (reference sequence). This CDR3 has 14 amino acids. In DNA form, the CDR3 reads TGTGCCAGCATGAGATCAGGGTTGAGTGAAAAACTGTTTTTT. Translating gives CASMRSGLSEKLFF.

The chain joins TRBV2 to TRBJ2-5; D possibly corresponds to TRBD2 (7 bases). V was cut by 8 bases and J by 1 base, with 14 bases left in between. The CDR3 runs to 14 residues. Germline V gene data show CDR1 as SNHLY and CDR2 as FYNNEI. The DNA of the CDR3 is TGTGCCAGCGGGAGGGGAGGGGGCCAAGAGACCCAGTACTTC. Protein product: CASGRGGGQETQYF. Looking up the rest from reference TRBV2 and TRBJ2-5 gives the full variable domain: EPEVTQTPSHQVTQMGQEVILRCVPISNHLYFYWYRQILGQKVEFLVSFYNNEISEKSEIFDDQFSVERPDGSNFTLKIRSTKLEDSAMYFCASGRGGGQETQYFGPGTRLLVL.

The chain has TRBV29-1 and TRBJ1-2; D uncertain. The CDR3 is 12 residues long. The germline gives CDR1 SQVTM, CDR2 ANQGSEA. Deletions cut 6 bases from V and 4 bases from J, with 12 bases between. CDR3 in DNA: TGCAGCGTAACCGGGGTAGGCTATGGCTACACCTTC. Its translation is CSVTGVGYGYTF.